Listed below are T cell receptor beta chains from one sample, sequenced in a study of a mutant IDH1 vaccine in newly diagnosed glioma. Antigens of these TCRs are unknown. The protocol was immunoSEQ multiplex PCR, while the TCRdb copy is restricted to in-frame clones and leaves out a portion. Here the sample spans about 120,000 clones, around 80% being singletons. The source material was PBMCs, sampled from a glioma patient whose treatment included an IDH1 peptide vaccine. Receptors originate from a man aged 35-49 years with glioma. The conserved cysteine and the conserved F or W are not part of the CDR3 here. The order of the fields is V gene, clone size, CDR3 protein. A row's size may be missing; if present it is once, few, many or a size class.

v_call: TRBV2
clone_size: once
cdr3_aa: ASRRQPVSEETQY

v_call: TRBV19
clone_size: -
cdr3_aa: ASSSRPVTNYGYT

v_call: TRBV21-1
clone_size: -
cdr3_aa: ASRTGQGANQPQH

v_call: TRBV7-9
clone_size: -
cdr3_aa: ASSSNARFTAYEQY

v_call: TRBV2
clone_size: -
cdr3_aa: ARRDRITEKLF

v_call: TRBV7-2
clone_size: few
cdr3_aa: ASSLNRGFGETQY

v_call: TRBV10-3
clone_size: -
cdr3_aa: ATRLADTQY

v_call: TRBV10-3
clone_size: -
cdr3_aa: AISLTGTSSGNTIY

v_call: TRBV4-1
clone_size: -
cdr3_aa: ASSQAAGSGTDTQY

v_call: TRBV5-4
clone_size: -
cdr3_aa: ASSLVGSDNEKLF

v_call: TRBV6-6
clone_size: few
cdr3_aa: ASSDRGAYEQY

v_call: TRBV7-2
clone_size: -
cdr3_aa: ASSLATGQAKGEQY

v_call: TRBV5-1
clone_size: -
cdr3_aa: ASSSLRLAGEEQF

v_call: TRBV19
clone_size: -
cdr3_aa: ASSIDVPGPRVKNIQY

v_call: TRBV11-2
clone_size: once
cdr3_aa: ASSPVSGFEKLF

v_call: TRBV5-1
clone_size: -
cdr3_aa: ASSLTLNNEQF